The 4 T cell receptor beta chains below were found in one sample sequenced in a study of cytomegalovirus exposure and HLA in healthy donors. PCR amplification relied on 60 Vbeta primers (plus 13 Jbeta primers). Data came from immunoSEQ multiplex PCR; TCRdb stores just in-frame clones and leaves some out. The sample consists of around 200,000 clones, roughly 79% of them appearing once. The sample was PBMCs. Every receptor here comes from a woman in her forties in good health and CMV-seronegative.

The chain uses TRBV4-1 and TRBJ2-1; 7 bases are a match to TRBD1. The CDR3 sequence is 13 residues long. J gave up 10 bases and V 1 base, and 4 bases lay outside the gene matches. Per germline, CDR1 MGHRA and CDR2 YSYEKL. CDR3 in DNA: TGCGCCAGCAGCCAAGGTGAGGACAGGGAGCAGTTCTTC. Translated, it gives CASSQGEDREQFF.

This clone was detected a few times. The rearrangement links TRBV7-8 to TRBJ1-3; 7 nucleotides agree with TRBD1. The CDR3 contains 14 residues. V shed 6 bases and J 4 bases; nucleotides not matched to a gene: 6. CDR1 and CDR2 from the germline V gene are SGHVS and FQNEAQ. CDR3 residues: CASRLQGKGNTIYF. The CDR3 bases are TGTGCCAGCAGATTACAGGGGAAGGGAAACACCATATATTTT.

The chain couples TRBV18 to TRBJ2-5; 7 bases are shared with TRBD1. The CDR3 runs to 16 residues. Germline CDR1 KGHSH, CDR2 LQKENI. J gave up 3 bases and V 6 bases, and 13 bases lay outside the gene matches. The CDR3 reads CASSVKGARIEETQYF. DNA of the CDR3: TGTGCCAGCTCGGTCAAGGGGGCGCGGATTGAAGAGACCCAGTACTTC.

This chain links TRBV25-1 with TRBJ1-3, with a tentative D call TRBD1 (5 bases). The CDR3 spans 13 residues. Germline assignment: CDR1 MGHDK and CDR2 SYGVNS. Trimming pared 4 bases from V and 8 bases from J, leaving 12 bases between. CDR3 sequence (DNA): TGTGCCAGCAGTGCCAGGGCTGTTGACACCATATATTTT. Encoded protein: CASSARAVDTIYF.